This record concerns one T cell receptor beta chain sequence. Antigen: not known. The data originate from a study of STAT5B mutations in CD4+ large granular lymphocyte leukemia. The assay was run at survey level. Assay: immunoSEQ multiplex PCR; the TCRdb copy retains only in-frame clones and omits some. The sample includes tens of thousands of clones, roughly 79% of them seen just once. The study's findings and limits: 8/27 top patient clones versus 2/35 control clones were TRBV06-family. About 26% of private leukemic clonotypes occurred rarely in other patients' non-leukemic repertoires. Patient CD4-sorted repertoires stayed more clonal than healthy ones after leukemic-clone removal.

Germline trimming cut 5 bases from V and 6 bases from J; bases unmatched to any gene: 9. CDR3 length: 15 amino acids. The germline gives CDR1 MNHEY, CDR2 SVGAGI. Sequencing was done on a sample of CD4+ T cells from blood buffy coats. The TCR was taken from a human donor in good health. The V and J genes are TRBV6-5 and TRBJ2-3; 9 bases map to TRBD2. CDR3 region: CASSRTSEYGDTQYF. CDR3 coding DNA: TGTGCCAGCAGTCGGACTAGCGAGTATGGGGATACGCAGTATTTT.